This T cell receptor (beta chain) was identified in a study of shared clonotypes between healthy human individuals. A remark on this clone: Within the sample, other DNA sequences also encode this same CDR3.

Generated by immunoSEQ multiplex PCR, the TCRdb table keeps only in-frame clones and is missing some. Counted here are approximately 2.4 million clones, nearly 97% occurring once; the ten biggest clones make up 0.1% to 0.15%. CDR1 is MNHEY, CDR2 SMNVEV, per germline (reference sequence). V was clipped by 2 bases and J by 1 base, with 10 bases between them. The length of the CDR3 is 15 residues. This chain joins TRBV27 and TRBJ2-3, with TRBD2 as a possible D gene (5 bases). The TCR originated in a man younger than 35 in good health. The sequencing input was naive CD4+ T cells sorted from blood. The subset here: CD45RA+ positively selected. The chain's CDR3 is CASSLRGMGTDTQYF. CDR3 in DNA: TGTGCCAGCAGTTTACGGGGAATGGGCACAGATACGCAGTATTTT.